This T cell receptor (beta chain) derives from a study of post-analysis software for immune sequencing data (dated by TCRdb to between 2014 and 2017). For the study in its entirety: Relapsing-remitting, secondary progressive and progressive-relapsing multiple sclerosis were recorded as disease courses, and subtype annotation was lacking for some patients. The patient repertoires were set against about 10 previously published healthy control repertoires from donors whose ages ranged from 6 to 25 years. A subset of samples was prepared in parallel using single-end sample barcoding, then pooled and co-amplified after Illumina adapter ligation. Broad study findings and their caveats: Compared with controls, multiple sclerosis patients had significantly lower normalized Chao1 diversity, a finding suggesting substantial peripheral T-cell clonal expansion. The multiple sclerosis patient group was slightly younger than the control group. Significantly higher frequencies in patients than in controls were found for five or six TRBV segments, including TRBV5-6, TRBV5-1 and TRBV20-1. Direct clustering with F measure revealed strong co-clustering of samples prepared in the same batch, which led to a batch-effect correction.

TCR beta repertoires were profiled from peripheral blood of about a dozen young patients with multiple sclerosis to demonstrate the VDJtools post-analysis software. The multiple sclerosis patients were children and adolescents ranging in age from roughly 6 to 16 years. V is shortened by 5 bases, J by 4 bases, and the region joining them spans 9 bases. CDR1 and CDR2, looked up from the germline V gene, are KGHSH and LQKENI. The CDR3 runs 13 residues from the cysteine to the phenylalanine. Kept here is only the CDR3 DNA, which spans 39 bases and is read in frame from base 1. Regarding this clonotype: Its antigen is still unknown. Base qualities are not at hand, and no much larger clone is one base apart.

The library relied on PCR. TCRdb records Illumina HiSeq 2500 as the sequencer. To reduce PCR and sequencing biases, unique molecular identifiers were incorporated into the TCR beta cDNA libraries. Some 500,000 cDNA molecules were obtained per 1 to 10 million input T cells, so each molecule approximated one T cell. The patient libraries were prepared and sequenced using the same protocol as the earlier healthy control dataset. Within a given batch, samples were prepared together, multiplexed and sequenced on the same HiSeq lane. Per the source publication's procedure: Raw barcoded reads were processed with MIGEC, discarding single-read molecular identifier groups before consensus assembly and CDR3 extraction. VDJtools was used for post-analysis of the clonotype tables, and diversity was normalized by down-sampling every dataset to the size of the smallest sample. Repertoire overlap clustering matched CDR3 amino acid but not nucleotide sequences to correct batch-related cross-sample contamination. The public reads were reprocessed in TCRdb via fastp at Q25 and MiXCR, keeping in-frame beta chains. All rows with the same CDR3 protein become a single entry with the most common DNA and genes. These V and J calls are TCRdb output, not the study's own analysis. In all, the sample holds about 460,000 distinct CDR3 sequences, and roughly 45% of those were seen once. About an eighth of the sample comes from the top ten.

Rearrangement joined TRBV18 to TRBJ2-1; TRBD1 could be the D gene, as 5 bases match. The source material was blood. The TCR sequence derives from a girl aged 10-17 years with multiple sclerosis. The DNA sequence is as follows: TGTGCCAGCTCAGCCAGGGAATACAATGAGCAGTTCTTC. This is translated as CASSAREYNEQFF.